Listed here are 22 T cell receptor beta chains from one sample, sequenced in a study of OX40 agonist ivuxolimab in advanced cancers. Sequenced by immunoSEQ multiplex PCR; TCRdb stores in-frame clones only, minus some. The sample consists of around 26,000 clones, 75% to 90% of them appearing once. The specimen was CD4+ or CD8+ T cells sorted from blood, collected in a trial of the OX40 agonist ivuxolimab. Every receptor here comes from an adult with an advanced solid tumor such as melanoma, head and neck, liver or kidney cancer.

This sequence joins TRBV11-2 and TRBJ2-1, with 7 nucleotides matching TRBD2. Germline CDR1 reads SGHAT; CDR2 reads FQNNGV. This CDR3 contains 14 residues. V was pared by 5 bases and J by 4 bases, with 5 bases of the junction left unmatched. The CDR3 loop is CASSPSGIYNEQFF. Written as DNA, the CDR3 is TGTGCCAGCAGCCCTAGCGGAATTTACAATGAGCAGTTCTTC.

The chain joins TRBV7-9 to TRBJ2-3; D is ambiguous. Germline-derived CDR1 and CDR2 are SEHNR and FQNEAQ (reference sequence). The CDR3 length is 16 residues. V lost 3 bases and J lost 0, with 13 bases in between. CDR3 sequence reads: CASSFPTVPSTDTQYF. The CDR3 DNA reads as TGTGCCAGCAGCTTTCCGACTGTCCCTAGCACAGATACGCAGTATTTT.

V is TRBV13 and J is TRBJ1-3; 7 bases are shared with TRBD1. This CDR3 spans 14 amino acids. The V gene's germline CDR1 is PRHDT and CDR2 FYEKMQ (reference sequence). Trimming took 5 bases from V and 2 from J; bases not matched to a gene: 3. The CDR3 DNA is TGTGCCAGCAGCCCAGGGGGGACTGGAAACACCATATATTTT. Translating gives CASSPGGTGNTIYF. The complete variable domain, with remaining parts taken from reference TRBV13 and TRBJ1-3, reads AAGVIQSPRHLIKEKRETATLKCYPIPRHDTVYWYQQGPGQDPQFLISFYEKMQSDKGSIPDRFSAQQFSDYHSELNMSSLELGDSALYFCASSPGGTGNTIYFGEGSWLTVV.

The rearrangement joins TRBV25-1 to TRBJ2-6; TRBD1 might be the D (5 bases). Trimming removed 2 bases from V and 5 bases from J, with 19 bases in between. The length of the CDR3 is 18 residues. In germline, CDR1 is MGHDK, CDR2 SYGVNS. CDR3 protein: CASSENADGQSRANVLTF. The CDR3 DNA reads as TGTGCCAGCAGTGAAAACGCAGATGGACAAAGTCGGGCCAACGTCCTGACTTTC.

This clone was seen more than once but under ten times. This chain links TRBV6-5 with TRBJ2-7; 9 positions match TRBD1. This CDR3 region has 14 residues. CDR1 and CDR2 from the germline V gene are MNHEY and SVGAGI. After removal of 4 bases from V and 6 bases from J, the junction contained 7 bases not matched to a gene. The CDR3 region is CASSLGQGEGEQYF. CDR3 DNA sequence: TGTGCCAGCAGTTTGGGACAGGGAGAAGGCGAGCAGTACTTC.

This clone came up once. This rearrangement joins TRBV19 to TRBJ2-7; possibly TRBD1 for D (6 bases). Trimming took off 8 bases at V and 4 bases at J, with 18 bases between the two ends. Germline values: CDR1 LNHDA, CDR2 SQIVND (reference sequence). CDR3 size: 14 residues. CDR3: CASPTGTLPYEQYF. CDR3 nucleotides: TGTGCCAGTCCTACCGGGACACTCCCTTACGAGCAGTACTTC.

The V call is TRBV7-9, the J call TRBJ2-1; D may be TRBD2 (8 bases). This CDR3 is 16 amino acids long. The V end was cut by 2 bases, the J end by 3 bases, with 14 bases between. The V gene's germline CDR1 is SEHNR and CDR2 FQNEAQ (reference sequence). In DNA, the CDR3 is TGTGCCAGCAGCTTACCGGGGGGGACAGACTACAATGAGCAGTTCTTC. This sequence encodes CASSLPGGTDYNEQFF.

The V and J genes are TRBV23-1 and TRBJ2-6, with 8 bases identical to TRBD2. TRBV23-1 is classed as an ORF, of uncertain function. J was trimmed by 0 bases and V by 3 bases; bases with no gene match: 4. CDR3 length: 17 residues. The CDR3: CASSQGSGASGANVLTF. The CDR3 DNA is TGCGCCAGCAGTCAGGGTAGCGGGGCCTCTGGGGCCAACGTCCTGACTTTC.

A note on this clone: The sample carries other DNA sequences with the same CDR3. CDR3: CASSEFRYSNQPQHF. The CDR3 region has the DNA TGTGCCAGCAGTGAATTTCGGTATAGCAATCAGCCCCAGCATTTT. The rearrangement uses TRBV2 and TRBJ1-5, with unresolved D. The CDR3 has 15 residues. In germline, CDR1 is SNHLY, CDR2 FYNNEI. The V and J ends lost 2 bases and 0 bases respectively, with 8 bases between them.

This CDR3 is CASSWGQGNYEQYF. DNA of the CDR3: TGTGCCAGCAGTTGGGGACAGGGAAACTACGAGCAGTACTTC. The chain uses TRBV27 and TRBJ2-7, with 9 positions matching TRBD1. Germline lookup yields CDR1 MNHEY and CDR2 SMNVEV (reference sequence). The V gene end was trimmed by 4 bases and the J gene end by 3 bases; junction bases not matched to a gene: 4. The CDR3 has 14 amino acids.

This chain links TRBV5-6 with TRBJ2-4; either TRBD1 or TRBD2 may fit D (5 bases each). There are 15 residues in the CDR3. Germline CDR1 SGHDT, CDR2 YYEEEE. The germline V and J ends were trimmed by 4 bases and 3 bases, with 14 bases remaining between them. The CDR3 sequence is CASSPRGEGKNIQYF. The CDR3 DNA follows: TGTGCCAGCAGCCCCCGAGGGGAAGGCAAAAACATTCAGTACTTC. Supplemented by reference TRBV5-6 and TRBJ2-4, the full variable domain reads DAGVTQSPTHLIKTRGQQVTLRCSPKSGHDTVSWYQQALGQGPQFIFQYYEEEERQRGNFPDRFSGHQFPNYSSELNVNALLLGDSALYLCASSPRGEGKNIQYFGAGTRLSVL.

By sample fraction, this clone is medium-sized (0.01 to 0.1%). The chain couples TRBV27 to TRBJ2-7; 8 nucleotides align to TRBD1. Germline lookup yields CDR1 MNHEY and CDR2 SMNVEV (reference sequence). V was pared by 6 bases and J by 6 bases, with 10 bases of the junction left unmatched. The CDR3 extends over 14 amino acids. The CDR3 sequence: CASSLGQGYGEQYF. CDR3 nucleotide sequence: TGTGCCAGCAGCCTTGGACAGGGCTATGGCGAGCAGTACTTC.

The chain uses TRBV2 and TRBJ1-4; possible D gene TRBD1, 5 bases. The germline V gene has CDR1 SNHLY and CDR2 FYNNEI. The CDR3 is 17 residues long. V was pared by 4 bases and J by 0 bases, with 15 bases between. As DNA, the CDR3 is TGTGCCAGCAGTGGGGCCGGGGCCCGCCCAACTAATGAAAAACTGTTTTTT. It translates to CASSGAGARPTNEKLFF.

The gene calls are TRBV7-9 and TRBJ2-7; 8 bases agree with TRBD1. J lost 5 bases, V lost 7 bases, and 4 bases had no gene match. Germline V gene lookup returns CDR1 SEHNR and CDR2 FQNEAQ (reference sequence). CDR3 length equals 12 residues. The CDR3 spells CASTGQGNEQYF. The CDR3 nucleotides read TGTGCCAGCACCGGACAGGGCAACGAGCAGTACTTC.

This clone ranks as medium-sized. The V gene is TRBV7-7, the J gene TRBJ2-3; D is unresolved. The CDR3 is made up of 13 amino acids. Trimming pared 4 bases from V and 1 base from J, leaving 6 bases between. Germline CDR1 reads SSHAT; CDR2 reads FNYEAQ (reference sequence). The CDR3 reads CASSSGGTDTQYF. CDR3 DNA: TGTGCCAGCAGCTCCGGTGGCACAGATACGCAGTATTTT.

The rearrangement links TRBV5-5 to TRBJ1-5; D is possibly TRBD1 (6 bases). V gave up 0 bases and J gave up 5 bases, with 18 bases separating them. Germline V gene data show CDR1 as SGHKS and CDR2 as YYEKEE (reference sequence). The CDR3 loop spans 17 amino acids. CDR3 loop: CASSLATGSGNDQPQHF. The CDR3 DNA sequence: TGTGCCAGCAGCTTGGCAACAGGGTCGGGTAACGATCAGCCCCAGCATTTT.

V usage is TRBV7-9 and J usage is TRBJ2-5, with D possibly being TRBD2 (7 bases). V lost 2 bases and J lost 4, with 14 bases in between. Germline V gene sequence: CDR1 SEHNR, CDR2 FQNEAQ (reference sequence). This CDR3 has 15 amino acids. CDR3 nucleotide sequence: TGTGCCAGCAGCTTAAGGGGGGGACAAGCAGAGACCCAGTACTTC. It codes for CASSLRGGQAETQYF.

This rearrangement joins TRBV7-2 to TRBJ1-2; D might be TRBD1 (5 bases). The CDR3 runs to 15 residues. The ends were cut back, 1 base at V and 4 bases at J, with 13 bases in the middle. CDR1 and CDR2 (germline): SGHTA, FQGNSA. CDR3 protein: CASSLVGGQGYGYTF. The CDR3 nucleotides read TGTGCCAGCAGCTTAGTAGGTGGTCAGGGCTATGGCTACACCTTC.

The genes are TRBV5-1 and TRBJ2-7; D not certain. The CDR3 is 13 residues long. The ends were cut back, 2 bases at V and 1 base at J, with 7 bases in the middle. CDR1 is SGHRS and CDR2 is YFSETQ in the germline V gene. CDR3 in amino acids: CASSFDRSYEQYF. CDR3 nucleotide sequence: TGCGCCAGCAGCTTTGACCGATCCTACGAGCAGTACTTC.

The chain joins TRBV4-1 to TRBJ2-5; a possible D gene is TRBD2 (6 bases). Trimming removed 1 base at V and 2 bases at J, with 8 bases between. The CDR3 runs to 14 residues. Per germline, CDR1 MGHRA and CDR2 YSYEKL. The chain's CDR3 is CASSQGLGQETQYF. CDR3 in DNA: TGCGCCAGCAGCCAAGGACTAGGACAAGAGACCCAGTACTTC.

The rearrangement joins TRBV6-5 to TRBJ2-2; D is unresolved. The CDR3 sequence is 13 residues long. V lost 6 bases and J lost 5, with 10 bases in between. Germline lookup yields CDR1 MNHEY and CDR2 SVGAGI. The CDR3 reads CASRVLPTGELFF. In DNA form, the CDR3 reads TGTGCCAGCAGGGTATTGCCGACCGGGGAGCTGTTTTTT.

J is TRBJ1-1 and V is TRBV11-3, with D unclear. CDR1 is SGHNT and CDR2 is YENEEA in the germline V gene. The V gene lost 5 bases and the J gene lost 5 bases, with 12 bases spanning the gap. The CDR3 is 13 amino acids. The CDR3 spells CASSAKGLTEAFF. The CDR3 DNA is TGTGCCAGCAGCGCAAAAGGTCTGACTGAAGCTTTCTTT.